The sequence of this T cell receptor (beta chain) was determined in a study of tumor-infiltrating lymphocytes in primary liver carcinoma. The CDR3 covers 12 residues. Looked up from germline, CDR1 is SQVTM and CDR2 is ANQGSEA. Investigators took RNA and DNA out together from about 19-30 mg of unsorted bulk tissue. Through surgical resection, the patients' primary liver carcinoma was treated. No patient had received treatment, and all had chronic HBV infection. The authors made TCR beta cDNA from 400 to 600 ng total RNA with a constant-region primer. Three-round nested multiplex PCR performed with slightly modified ARM-PCR produced the TCR beta libraries. With TRBV1-TRBV30 forward primers and a C-beta reverse primer, the first two PCR rounds were run for nine to eleven cycles each. TCRdb ran MiXCR on the multiplex PCR reads and lists one entry per CDR3 protein. The sample records nearly 50,000 distinct CDR3 sequences, around three quarters being singletons.

As regards this clonotype: The antigen is not known. Relative to the germline gene, one junction end is altered; a read error may explain this.

Regarding the study as a whole: Only about 7.5-24% of top clones spanned all five tumor regions.

The genes are TRBV29-1 and TRBJ1-1; D uncertain. The TCR originated in a man aged 35-49 years with primary liver carcinoma and hepatitis B virus infection. Sequencing used liver tumor tissue from sampling region 3. Subset described: tumor region T3, left-lateral pole. CDR3 nucleotide sequence: TGCAGCGCTGAAGGCATGAAGACTGAAGCTTTCTTT. Translating it yields CSAEGMKTEAFF.